A selection of T cell receptor beta chains follows, all from one sample in a study of blood T cell repertoires in COVID-19. The repertoire was sequenced with immunoSEQ multiplex PCR; TCRdb's copy has only in-frame clones and lacks some. This sample has 140,000 to 150,000 clones, with over 75% found just once. The sequencing input was peripheral blood. These receptors were obtained from a man in his 60s with active or convalescent COVID-19. Both conserved end residues are part of each CDR3. D genes are given only for firm matches. Some rows have no size entry. The others give once, few or many, or a class for an expanded clone.

J	V	D	size	CDR3	DNA
TRBJ1-6	TRBV6-5	TRBD1	-	CASGTGGEISPLHF	TGTGCCAGCGGCACAGGGGGCGAGATTTCACCCCTCCACTTT
TRBJ2-2	TRBV7-3	-	-	CASSPQRLALWVDTGELFF	TGTGCCAGCAGCCCCCAGCGGCTAGCCCTCTGGGTCGACACCGGGGAGCTGTTTTTT
TRBJ2-1	TRBV11-3	TRBD2	-	CASSLDHGTSGLNEQFF	TGTGCCAGCAGCTTAGATCATGGGACTAGCGGGCTCAATGAGCAGTTCTTC
TRBJ2-1	TRBV28	-	-	CASSLGQRQFF	TGTGCCAGCAGTTTGGGGCAAAGGCAGTTCTTC
TRBJ1-2	TRBV6-2/TRBV6-3	-	-	CASSYTLSTVRAGGYGYTF	TGTGCCAGCAGTTACACCCTATCAACAGTACGTGCGGGGGGCTATGGCTACACCTTC
TRBJ1-2	TRBV9	-	-	CASSVDGRGRGGYTF	TGTGCCAGCAGCGTAGACGGTCGGGGGAGGGGTGGCTACACCTTC
TRBJ2-1	TRBV9	-	-	CASSPTSRGAYNEQFF	TGTGCCAGCAGCCCTACCTCGCGCGGAGCGTACAATGAGCAGTTCTTC
TRBJ1-6	TRBV12-3/TRBV12-4	-	once	CASTQGTGSPLHF	TGTGCCAGCACCCAAGGAACGGGGTCACCCCTCCACTTT
TRBJ1-5	TRBV21-1	-	-	CASSKETGLYSNQPQHF	TGTGCCAGCAGCAAGGAGACAGGGCTTTATAGCAATCAGCCCCAGCATTTT
TRBJ2-7	TRBV10-3	-	few	CAISETGGSLGEQYF	TGTGCCATCAGTGAGACCGGTGGGAGTTTGGGCGAGCAGTACTTC
TRBJ2-3	TRBV7-7	TRBD2	few	CASSLTAGVTDTQYF	TGTGCCAGCAGCTTAACAGCGGGAGTAACAGATACGCAGTATTTT
TRBJ2-1	TRBV14	TRBD1	few	CASSQEIETGTNEQFF	TGTGCCAGCAGCCAAGAAATCGAGACAGGGACCAATGAGCAGTTCTTC
TRBJ1-6	TRBV4-2	TRBD1	-	CASSQDITGESPLHF	TGTGCCAGCAGCCAAGATATCACAGGGGAATCACCCCTCCACTTT
TRBJ2-2	TRBV10-3	TRBD1	-	CAITSRGPANTGELFF	TGTGCCATCACCTCTAGGGGGCCCGCGAACACCGGGGAGCTGTTTTTT
TRBJ2-2	TRBV9	TRBD1	-	CASSVSGQGSVTGELFF	TGTGCCAGCAGCGTCTCAGGACAGGGTTCGGTCACCGGGGAGCTGTTTTTT
TRBJ1-6	TRBV2	-	-	CASSEERGYNSPLHF	TGTGCCAGCAGTGAAGAAAGAGGTTATAATTCACCCCTCCACTTT
TRBJ2-1	TRBV7-2	TRBD2	-	CASSLGLAGAQSSYNEQFF	TGTGCCAGCAGCTTAGGACTAGCGGGAGCCCAGAGCTCCTACAATGAGCAGTTCTTC
TRBJ2-1	TRBV28	TRBD1	-	CASSTPGQGNEQFF	TGTGCCAGCAGCACCCCGGGACAGGGGAATGAGCAGTTCTTC
TRBJ2-2	TRBV7-3	TRBD1	-	CASSPQQGGGELFF	TGTGCCAGCAGCCCCCAACAGGGGGGCGGGGAGCTGTTTTTT
TRBJ2-3	TRBV14	-	once	CASSQTLAENTQYF	TGTGCCAGCAGCCAGACCCTAGCAGAGAACACGCAGTATTTT
TRBJ2-5	TRBV9	-	-	CASSSFPGAETQYF	TGTGCCAGCAGCTCGTTTCCAGGGGCGGAGACCCAGTACTTC
TRBJ1-4	TRBV3-1/TRBV3-2	-	-	CASSPLQETNEKLFF	TGTGCCAGCAGCCCCTTACAGGAGACTAATGAAAAACTGTTTTTT
TRBJ2-1	TRBV6-4	TRBD2	once	CASSDDLAGTDEQFF	TGTGCCAGCAGTGACGACCTAGCGGGTACCGATGAGCAGTTCTTC
TRBJ2-1	TRBV7-9	TRBD2	-	CASRGLAGVYNEQFF	TGTGCCAGCAGAGGGCTAGCGGGGGTCTACAATGAGCAGTTCTTC
TRBJ1-2	TRBV6-1	TRBD1	-	CASSEVGQRPYGYTF	TGTGCCAGCAGTGAGGTGGGACAGAGGCCCTATGGCTACACCTTC
TRBJ2-2	TRBV19	-	-	CASTRRHQEGTGELFF	TGTGCCAGTACCCGTCGCCATCAAGAGGGCACCGGGGAGCTGTTTTTT
TRBJ2-2	TRBV6-2/TRBV6-3	-	-	CASSYRQEFNTGELFF	TGTGCCAGCAGTTACCGGCAGGAATTTAACACCGGGGAGCTGTTTTTT
TRBJ2-5	TRBV24-1	-	-	CATSDFGREGQETQYF	TGTGCCACCAGTGATTTTGGACGGGAAGGCCAAGAGACCCAGTACTTC
TRBJ2-1	TRBV12-3/TRBV12-4	-	-	CASSLLGGNEQFF	TGTGCCAGCAGTTTACTAGGGGGCAATGAGCAGTTCTTC
TRBJ1-2	TRBV4-3	-	-	CASSLRQFANYGYTF	TGCGCCAGCAGCCTTCGACAGTTTGCTAACTATGGCTACACCTTC
TRBJ1-2	TRBV28	-	few	CASSLNYGYTF	TGTGCCAGCAGTCTTAACTATGGCTACACCTTC
TRBJ2-3	TRBV7-9	TRBD2	-	CASSLDGGGTDTQYF	TGTGCCAGCAGCTTAGATGGGGGGGGCACAGATACGCAGTATTTT
TRBJ1-5	TRBV7-2	-	-	CASSSRGNQPQHF	TGTGCCAGCAGCTCCAGGGGCAATCAGCCCCAGCATTTT
TRBJ1-5	TRBV18	-	-	CASSPPGGNQPQHF	TGTGCCAGCTCACCCCCAGGGGGCAATCAGCCCCAGCATTTT
TRBJ1-3	TRBV7-2	-	-	CASSYTGNENTIYF	TGTGCCAGCAGCTATACGGGGAATGAAAACACCATATATTTT
TRBJ1-6	TRBV27	-	-	CASSPARQKISSYNSPLHF	TGTGCCAGCAGTCCCGCCCGACAGAAAATTAGCTCCTATAATTCACCCCTCCACTTT
TRBJ2-2	TRBV27	TRBD1	-	CASSLQGAVTGELFF	TGTGCCAGCAGTCTACAGGGGGCGGTCACCGGGGAGCTGTTTTTT
TRBJ2-7	TRBV12-3/TRBV12-4	-	-	CASSPGGPYEQYF	TGTGCCAGCAGCCCAGGGGGGCCCTACGAGCAGTACTTC
TRBJ2-4	TRBV4-1	-	-	CASSQGEAKNIQYF	TGCGCCAGCAGCCAAGGGGAGGCCAAAAACATTCAGTACTTC
TRBJ2-3	TRBV10-3	TRBD1	-	CAISEFGTGSTDTQYF	TGTGCCATCAGTGAATTCGGGACAGGCAGCACAGATACGCAGTATTTT
TRBJ2-1	TRBV19	TRBD1	once	CASSPRDSFLYNEQFF	TGTGCCAGTAGTCCCCGGGACAGCTTTCTATACAATGAGCAGTTCTTC